This T cell receptor beta chain was obtained from a study of blood T cell repertoires in COVID-19. CDR1 is SGHNT and CDR2 is YYREEE in the germline V gene (reference sequence). V shed 4 bases, J shed 3 bases, and the junction held 7 bases outside the gene matches. The CDR3 length is 16 residues. The data were produced by immunoSEQ multiplex PCR, yet TCRdb's version contains in-frame clones alone and is incomplete. The sample holds hundreds of thousands of clones, roughly 85% seen once. The chain links TRBV5-4 to TRBJ2-1; 10 nucleotides align to TRBD1. This clonotype originated in a woman between 50 and 59 years old with acute COVID-19. Sequencing was done on a sample of PBMCs or T cells enriched from blood (not recorded which). The CDR3 DNA reads TGTGCCAGCAGCGGCAACCGGGACAGGGGCTACAATGAGCAGTTCTTC. Translating it yields CASSGNRDRGYNEQFF.